The rows below give T cell receptor beta chains drawn from one sample of a study of blood T cell repertoires in COVID-19. Libraries were prepared by immunoSEQ multiplex PCR; TCRdb keeps only in-frame clonotypes and omits some of them. The table includes 100,000 to 150,000 clones, roughly 83% detected once. Sequencing used peripheral blood. The source of these receptors is a man between 60 and 75 years old with acute or convalescent COVID-19. Both conserved end residues are part of each CDR3.

V gene,J gene,CDR3 protein
TRBV18,TRBJ1-5,CASSEAGEGNQPQHF
TRBV12-3/TRBV12-4,TRBJ2-7,CASSSGQREQYF
TRBV29-1,TRBJ2-7,CSVAYPRAHRGEQYF
TRBV6-4,TRBJ1-6,CASSEQANSPLHF
TRBV6-5,TRBJ2-7,CASTRQGDYEQYF
TRBV9,TRBJ1-3,CASSGTGGRSGNTIYF
TRBV2,TRBJ1-5,CASKNNRNQPQHF
TRBV28,TRBJ2-5,CASSLRTGGSKETQYF
TRBV12-5,TRBJ2-7,CASGLDAVGEQYF
TRBV5-5,TRBJ2-7,CASSLLGRSSYEQYF
TRBV7-9,TRBJ1-2,CASSLAGQSRPGGYTF
TRBV24-1,TRBJ1-2,CATSDRDRESNYGYTF
TRBV3-1/TRBV3-2,TRBJ2-4,CASGEGLAKNIQYF
TRBV21-1,TRBJ1-4,CASGPPEKLFF
TRBV7-2,TRBJ2-1,CASKLADYNEQFF
TRBV4-2,TRBJ2-1,CASSQDQGLGIAEQFF
TRBV30,TRBJ1-2,CAWSAGTGPGYTF
TRBV10-3,TRBJ2-7,CAIAPDSFQNEQYF
TRBV4-1,TRBJ1-5,CASSRTGQGNQPQHF
TRBV7-3,TRBJ2-2,CASSRAGGSSGELFF
TRBV5-4,TRBJ1-2,CASSLGQGSNYGYTF
TRBV3-1/TRBV3-2,TRBJ2-7,CASSPNGGVAYEQYF
TRBV11-3,TRBJ2-7,CASSPGAGSYEQYF